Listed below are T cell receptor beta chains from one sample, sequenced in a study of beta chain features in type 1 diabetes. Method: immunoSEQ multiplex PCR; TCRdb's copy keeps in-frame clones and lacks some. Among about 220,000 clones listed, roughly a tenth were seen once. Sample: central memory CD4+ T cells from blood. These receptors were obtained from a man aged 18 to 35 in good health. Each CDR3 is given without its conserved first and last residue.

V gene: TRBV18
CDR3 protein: ASSHGTGGYNEQF

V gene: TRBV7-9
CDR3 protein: ASSLVDRDNTGELF

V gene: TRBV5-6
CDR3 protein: ASSPSGTYRYNEQF

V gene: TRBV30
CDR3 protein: AWSGDRGGSDTQY

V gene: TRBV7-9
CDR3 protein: ASSFSTQWGTGVVDEQY

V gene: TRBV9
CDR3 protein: ASSVGNRGSYGYT

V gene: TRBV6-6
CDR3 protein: ASRESQQETQY

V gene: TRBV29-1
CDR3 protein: SVVTSGGSSSYNEQF

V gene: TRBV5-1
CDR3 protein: ASSLGTGGASGANVLT

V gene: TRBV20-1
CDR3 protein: SASNTAEQY

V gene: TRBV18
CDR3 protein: ASSPRTSGTNTGELF

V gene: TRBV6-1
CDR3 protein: ASSDLIYEQY

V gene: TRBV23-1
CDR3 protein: ASGYRGTQY

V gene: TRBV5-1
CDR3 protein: ASSPGLVVGELF

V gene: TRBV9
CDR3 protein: ASSVIPEGYEQY

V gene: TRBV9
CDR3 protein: ASSVDSGLETQY

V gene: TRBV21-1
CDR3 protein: ASSKPVGGKPLYEQY

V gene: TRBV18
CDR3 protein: ASSPGLVGRETQY

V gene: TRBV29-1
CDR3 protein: SVGSPSGSLPTGDTQY

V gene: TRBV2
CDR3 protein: ASMGQGEGYT

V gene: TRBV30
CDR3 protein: AWSLREEQPQH

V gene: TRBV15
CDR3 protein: ATSRGARDTQY

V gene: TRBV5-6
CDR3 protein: ASSSLADYEQY

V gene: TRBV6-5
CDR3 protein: ASKVREYSNQPQH

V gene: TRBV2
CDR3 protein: ASRTGLTQETQY

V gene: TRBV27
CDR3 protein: ASSTSNQPQH

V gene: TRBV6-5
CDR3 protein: ASSYRAWGGTDTQY

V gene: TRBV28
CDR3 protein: ASKESAAEQF

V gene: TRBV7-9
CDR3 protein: ASSTSGSETQY

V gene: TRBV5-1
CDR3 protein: ASSLNDEQY

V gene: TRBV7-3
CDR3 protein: ASSLDRGRTYEQF

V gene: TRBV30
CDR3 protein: AWSFGVAADTQY

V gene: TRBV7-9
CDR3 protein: ASSLARGTEAF

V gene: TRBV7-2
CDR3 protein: ASSLVPSPNYGYT

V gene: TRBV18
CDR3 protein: ASSRAMETQY

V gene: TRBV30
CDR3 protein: AWSPRRTGKYEQY

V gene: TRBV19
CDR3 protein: ASSINSGRNQPQH

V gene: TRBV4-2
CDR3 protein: ASSPNRDYQPQH

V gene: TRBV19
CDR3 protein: ASNGGSFYNEQF